Below are 15 T cell receptor beta chains sequenced from a single sample in a study of CD8+ T cells in alopecia areata. Obtained from alopecia areata patients were lesional scalp punch biopsies along with peripheral blood. Sequencing templates came from extracted RNA that was reverse transcribed into cDNA. Produced via immunoSEQ multiplex PCR; TCRdb's table is partial and in-frame only. The sample consists of some 20,000 clones, under 75% of them appearing once. Sequenced material: skin, taken at week 0. These receptors originate from a human donor with alopecia areata.

V usage is TRBV19 and J usage is TRBJ2-2; maybe TRBD1 (5 bases). Germline V gives CDR1 LNHDA, CDR2 SQIVND (reference sequence). This CDR3 contains 16 residues. V was shortened by 3 bases and J by 0 bases, with 11 bases between the two germline ends. The CDR3 DNA reads as TGTGCCAGTAGTATGGGGCAGGTACCGAACACCGGGGAGCTGTTTTTT. It encodes CASSMGQVPNTGELFF.

This clone has a handful of counts. CDR3 DNA: TGCGCCAGCAGCCGGTCGACTAGCCCGAGCACAGATACGCAGTATTTT. The encoded protein is CASSRSTSPSTDTQYF. The V and J genes are TRBV4-3 and TRBJ2-3; 7 nucleotides agree with TRBD2. Germline V gives CDR1 LGHNA, CDR2 YSLEER. The J segment lost 0 bases and the V segment lost 4 bases, leaving 7 bases of the junction unmatched. The CDR3 extends over 16 amino acids.

The chain employs TRBV10-3 and TRBJ2-7; D gene unclear. The CDR3 contains 14 residues. The V end lost 10 bases, the J end lost 5 bases, and 21 bases lay between the germline ends. Germline-derived CDR1 and CDR2 are ENHRY and SYGVKD. The CDR3 is CATSPRGPEDEQYF. DNA for the CDR3: TGTGCCACCTCTCCCCGCGGCCCTGAGGACGAGCAGTACTTC.

The chain combines TRBV7-9 with TRBJ1-1; D call uncertain. The V gene lost 5 bases and the J gene lost 1 base, with 8 bases spanning the gap. The CDR3 is 13 residues long. Germline V gene sequence: CDR1 SEHNR, CDR2 FQNEAQ (reference sequence). DNA for the CDR3: TGTGCCAGCAGCCAAATGAGGAACACTGAAGCTTTCTTT. It translates to CASSQMRNTEAFF. The variable domain in full, with the rest retrieved from reference TRBV7-9 and TRBJ1-1, is DTGVSQNPRHKITKRGQNVTFRCDPISEHNRLYWYRQTLGQGPEFLTYFQNEAQLEKSRLLSDRFSAERPKGSFSTLEIQRTEQGDSAMYLCASSQMRNTEAFFGQGTRLTVV.

The V call is TRBV6-6, the J call TRBJ2-7, with D possibly being TRBD1 (5 bases). Trimming stripped 4 bases from V and 2 bases from J, with 12 bases between. CDR1 and CDR2 (germline): MNHNY, SVGAGI (reference sequence). CDR3 length equals 14 residues. The CDR3 sequence is CASSLSGFPYEQYF. The CDR3 region has the DNA TGTGCCAGCAGTTTATCAGGGTTCCCCTACGAGCAGTACTTC.

The V call is TRBV7-2, the J call TRBJ2-7; 10 positions agree with TRBD1. CDR1 and CDR2 (germline): SGHTA, FQGNSA. The CDR3 has 13 amino acids. V was clipped by 2 bases and J by 9 bases; unmatched bases: 4. The CDR3 DNA is TGTGCCAGCAGCTTATGGGGGACAGGGGTGCAGTACTTC. This gives the protein CASSLWGTGVQYF.

The table lists this clone with a count of one. An end of the junction does not agree with germline; a read error may underlie this. J is TRBJ1-1 and V is TRBV4-2; D may be TRBD1 (5 bases). Looked up from germline, CDR1 is LGHNA and CDR2 is YNFKEQ. The CDR3 is 16 amino acids. In DNA form, the CDR3 reads TGTGCCAGCAGCCAAGCAGGGCAGATCATGAACGCTGAAGCTTTCTTT. Translation gives CASSQAGQIMNAEAFF.

This chain connects TRBV9 to TRBJ1-2, with D uncertain. CDR1 and CDR2 (germline): SGDLS, YYNGEE. The germline V and J ends were trimmed by 7 bases and 4 bases, with 26 bases remaining between them. This CDR3 has 17 amino acids. CDR3 sequence reads: CASLGEYSSRKTYGYTF. DNA of the CDR3: TGTGCCAGCCTCGGGGAGTACTCCTCAAGAAAGACCTATGGCTACACCTTC.

The CDR3: CASSPGASGGTRTDTQYF. The CDR3 DNA reads as TGTGCCAGCAGCCCAGGGGCGAGCGGGGGGACCCGAACAGATACGCAGTATTTT. This sequence joins TRBV13 and TRBJ2-3; 9 bases map to TRBD2. Losses at the gene ends were 5 bases for V and 3 bases for J; bases not matched to a gene: 15. The CDR3 covers 18 residues. CDR1 is PRHDT and CDR2 is FYEKMQ in the germline V gene (reference sequence).

In its sample, this clone was seen once. The chain recombines TRBV10-1 with TRBJ2-1; D uncertain. This CDR3 region has 16 residues. V lost 6 bases to trimming and J lost 0 bases, with 15 bases between them. The germline gives CDR1 WNHNN, CDR2 SYGVQD (reference sequence). This chain's CDR3 is CASRTTRLSSYNEQFF. CDR3 DNA: TGCGCCAGCAGAACGACTCGGCTGAGCTCCTACAATGAGCAGTTCTTC.

The J gene is TRBJ1-1, the V gene TRBV4-2; the match to TRBD1 covers 8 bases. Per the germline V gene, CDR1 is LGHNA and CDR2 is YNFKEQ. CDR3 size: 17 residues. The V segment lost 0 bases and the J segment 2 bases; nucleotides outside the gene matches: 8. In DNA, the CDR3 is TGTGCCAGCAGCCAAGAAAGGCCGGACAGGGATAACACTGAAGCTTTCTTT. It yields the protein CASSQERPDRDNTEAFF.

This clone was counted only a few times. V is TRBV11-2 and J is TRBJ1-3; D is unresolved. There are 13 residues in the CDR3. Deletions cut 1 base from V and 8 bases from J, with 9 bases between. Germline CDR1 and CDR2: SGHAT and FQNNGV. Here the CDR3 reads CASSLVVGHTIYF. Here the CDR3 DNA reads TGTGCCAGCAGCTTAGTCGTCGGTCACACCATATATTTT.

This clone showed up just a few times. The chain employs TRBV4-1 and TRBJ1-2, with TRBD1 as a possible D gene (6 bases). The CDR3 spans 17 residues. Germline assignment: CDR1 MGHRA and CDR2 YSYEKL. Between the trimmed V and J ends, which lost 4 bases and 3 bases, there was a span of 21 bases. The CDR3 protein is CASSPMAGTPKDYGYTF. DNA of the CDR3: TGCGCCAGCAGCCCCATGGCGGGGACACCTAAAGACTATGGCTACACCTTC.

The rearrangement uses TRBV7-2 and TRBJ1-2; D gene uncertain. Germline loops: CDR1 SGHTA, CDR2 FQGNSA. Trimming took 6 bases from V and 0 from J, leaving 5 bases between them. The CDR3 sequence is 12 residues long. The CDR3 reads CASSQANYGYTF. The DNA for the CDR3 is TGTGCCAGCAGTCAAGCTAACTATGGCTACACCTTC.

The chain uses TRBV11-3 and TRBJ2-3, with no clear D. Trimming removed 2 bases from V and 0 bases from J, with 6 bases in between. The CDR3 is 14 residues long. CDR1 and CDR2 (germline): SGHNT, YENEEA. The CDR3 nucleotides read TGTGCCAGCAGCTTAAGTGCTAGCACAGATACGCAGTATTTT. This codes for CASSLSASTDTQYF.